The clone carrying this T cell receptor (beta chain) was detected a few times. As yet, its antigen is unknown. This specimen belongs to a study of T cell responses to AZD1222 COVID-19 vaccine. Turning to the study itself: Some second doses came at about 4 weeks and others at about 12 weeks; these were pooled.

TCRdb keeps only in-frame clones here, not all; method: immunoSEQ multiplex PCR. This sample has approximately 150,000 clones, with more than 80% found just once. Whole-study results and caveats: Clonal diversity was possibly underestimated, and the donors were mostly white British, with more females. There were vaccine-associated CD4 TCRs across spike, dominant at 160-218 and 743-854. Reportedly, close to half of spike-specific TCRs are directed against unmutated variant regions.

Germline CDR1 and CDR2: SEHNR and FQNEAQ (reference sequence). This CDR3 spans 15 amino acids. V gave up 1 base and J gave up 4 bases, with 13 bases separating them. This chain links TRBV7-9 with TRBJ1-1; no clear D. Sequences were derived from peripheral blood, sampled on day 0 of AZD1222 vaccination. The receptor's source is an adult in good health. The CDR3, as DNA: TGTGCCAGCAGCTTAGGTTTTAACCGGGGCACTGAAGCTTTCTTT. It is translated as CASSLGFNRGTEAFF.